The 31 T cell receptor beta chains presented below share a single source sample, sequenced in a study of shared clonotypes between healthy human individuals. Sequencing was performed with immunoSEQ multiplex PCR; in TCRdb, only in-frame clones are kept and a portion is missing. The sample contains some 1.1 million clones, 70% to 80% of which appear only once. The specimen was memory CD4+ T cells from PBMCs. Regarding subset: CD45RA-negative fraction. These receptors originate from a young man in good health. Some clones in this sample may be carry-over from other donors' samples.

V usage is TRBV2 and J usage is TRBJ1-5; the D gene is possibly TRBD1 (5 bases). With 5 bases removed from V and 0 bases from J, the gap between germline ends came to 20 bases. The CDR3 spans 18 residues. Germline V lookup: CDR1 SNHLY, CDR2 FYNNEI. The CDR3 region has the DNA TGTGCCAGCAGTTATACCGGGACCGACCAAAATAGCAATCAGCCCCAGCATTTT. Its translation is CASSYTGTDQNSNQPQHF. The entire variable domain, with the rest obtained from reference TRBV2 and TRBJ1-5, is as follows: EPEVTQTPSHQVTQMGQEVILRCVPISNHLYFYWYRQILGQKVEFLVSFYNNEISEKSEIFDDQFSVERPDGSNFTLKIRSTKLEDSAMYFCASSYTGTDQNSNQPQHFGDGTRLSIL.

This chain uses TRBV11-3 with TRBJ1-5, with D perhaps matching TRBD1 (5 bases). The V end was cut by 7 bases, the J end by 0 bases, with 13 bases between. CDR3 size: 15 residues. Looked up from germline, CDR1 is SGHNT and CDR2 is YENEEA. CDR3 DNA: TGTGCCAGCACTCACTCGACAGATAGCAATCAGCCCCAGCATTTT. Amino acids: CASTHSTDSNQPQHF.

This clone was seen only a few times. Other DNA sequences of this sample code for an identical CDR3. The chain uses TRBV7-2 and TRBJ2-7; 10 positions agree with TRBD2. CDR1 is SGHTA, CDR2 FQGNSA, per germline. The trim removed 5 bases at V and 4 bases at J, leaving 5 bases unmatched. The CDR3 spans 14 residues. CDR3 protein: CASSPGLAEYEQYF. The CDR3 bases are TGTGCCAGCAGCCCCGGACTAGCGGAGTACGAGCAGTACTTC.

This rearrangement joins TRBV2 to TRBJ1-6, with 7 nucleotides matching TRBD1. Germline CDR1 is SNHLY and CDR2 is FYNNEI. V gave up 3 bases and J gave up 11 bases; unmatched junction bases: 7. CDR3 length: 14 amino acids. In nucleotides, the CDR3 is TGTGCCAGCAGTGACCTTGACAGGGACCCACCCCTCCACTTT. Translation: CASSDLDRDPPLHF.

V is TRBV7-8 and J is TRBJ2-3, with D possibly being TRBD1 (6 bases). V lost 1 base to trimming and J lost 1 base, with 12 bases between them. The CDR3 has 16 residues. CDR1 and CDR2 from the germline V gene are SGHVS and FQNEAQ. The CDR3 loop is CASSLGAGVRTDTQYF. CDR3 in DNA: TGTGCCAGCAGCTTAGGGGCAGGGGTGCGCACAGATACGCAGTATTTT.

The table lists this clone with a count of one. The chain combines TRBV6-6 with TRBJ2-1, with TRBD1 as a possible D gene (6 bases). Trimming took 8 bases from V and 2 from J, leaving 19 bases between them. CDR1 and CDR2 from the germline V gene are MNHNY and SVGAGI (reference sequence). The CDR3 is 16 residues long. CDR3 DNA sequence: TGTGCCAGCCCTCTCGGGCAGGGGCTAGCCTACAATGAGCAGTTCTTC. Encoded protein: CASPLGQGLAYNEQFF.

This clone was recorded a few times. The chain uses TRBV7-2 and TRBJ2-2; D remains ambiguous. Germline loops: CDR1 SGHTA, CDR2 FQGNSA. The ends were cut back, 1 base at V and 4 bases at J, with 4 bases in the middle. The CDR3 is 13 residues long. CDR3 nucleotide sequence: TGTGCCAGCAGCTTAGGTTTCACCGGGGAGCTGTTTTTT. It translates to CASSLGFTGELFF.

This rearrangement joins TRBV11-2 to TRBJ2-1; perhaps TRBD2 as D (5 bases). The V and J ends lost 3 bases and 7 bases respectively, with 13 bases between them. Germline V gene lookup returns CDR1 SGHAT and CDR2 FQNNGV. This CDR3 contains 14 residues. CDR3 in DNA: TGTGCCAGCAGCTTGGGGAGCCCTATTAATGAGCAGTTCTTC. Its translation: CASSLGSPINEQFF.

In its sample, this clone was seen a few times. The V and J genes are TRBV29-1 and TRBJ2-7; tentatively, D is TRBD2 (5 bases). The germline V gene encodes CDR1 SQVTM and CDR2 ANQGSEA. The CDR3 extends over 11 amino acids. V shed 8 bases and J shed 6 bases, with 14 bases lying between them. CDR3 sequence: CSIREGLEQYF. As DNA, the CDR3 is TGCAGCATTCGGGAAGGGCTCGAGCAGTACTTC.

The CDR3 DNA reads TGTGCCAGCAGCTTAGCCCGGACTAGCGGGGCGAGTGCGCGTGAGCAGTTCTTC. The encoded protein is CASSLARTSGASAREQFF. V usage is TRBV11-2 and J usage is TRBJ2-1; 12 bases match TRBD2. CDR3 length: 18 residues. Germline V gene sequence: CDR1 SGHAT, CDR2 FQNNGV. V dropped 1 base and J dropped 9; count of bases not matched to a gene: 13.

The V gene is TRBV13, the J gene TRBJ2-7; D uncertain. Germline loops: CDR1 PRHDT, CDR2 FYEKMQ (reference sequence). V was shortened by 1 base and J by 0 bases, with 4 bases between the two germline ends. This CDR3 spans 13 amino acids. The CDR3 reads CASSLERSYEQYF. CDR3 DNA sequence: TGTGCCAGCAGCTTAGAGCGCTCCTACGAGCAGTACTTC. Full variable domain (remainder filled in from reference TRBV13 and TRBJ2-7): AAGVIQSPRHLIKEKRETATLKCYPIPRHDTVYWYQQGPGQDPQFLISFYEKMQSDKGSIPDRFSAQQFSDYHSELNMSSLELGDSALYFCASSLERSYEQYFGPGTRLTVT.

The table lists this clone with a count of one. This specimen includes other DNA sequences encoding the same CDR3. This chain joins TRBV9 and TRBJ2-2; no definite D call. This CDR3 comprises 12 residues. Germline V gives CDR1 SGDLS, CDR2 YYNGEE. Trimming took off 4 bases at V and 1 base at J, with 2 bases between the two ends. CDR3 protein: CASSRNTGELFF. As DNA, the CDR3 is TGTGCCAGCAGCCGGAACACCGGGGAGCTGTTTTTT.

Note on this clone: This may come from a read error, since a much larger clone is one base off. This chain connects TRBV30 to TRBJ2-4, with D perhaps matching TRBD1 or TRBD2 (7 bases each). In germline, CDR1 is GTSNPN, CDR2 SVGIG (reference sequence). The CDR3 length is 16 residues. The CDR3 DNA sequence: TGTGCCCGGAGTGTGGGCTTAGGGACAGCGGGAAAAACTCAGTACTTC. This gives the protein CARSVGLGTAGKTQYF.

This clone was counted between two and nine times. This sequence joins TRBV18 and TRBJ1-2; the D gene is possibly TRBD1 (6 bases). Per the germline V gene, CDR1 is KGHSH and CDR2 is LQKENI. Trimming cost V 8 bases and J 8 bases, with 24 bases left between them. This CDR3 has 15 amino acids. The CDR3 is CASAVSGQVPGGYTF. The CDR3 nucleotides are TGTGCCAGCGCCGTTTCGGGACAAGTCCCAGGAGGCTACACCTTC.

The chain uses TRBV11-2 and TRBJ2-6; TRBD1 might be the D (6 bases). The germline CDR1 and CDR2 sequences are SGHAT and FQNNGV. This CDR3 contains 15 residues. Deletions cut 3 bases from V and 1 base from J, with 7 bases between. The CDR3: CASSFQGSGANVLTF. The CDR3 DNA is TGTGCCAGCAGCTTCCAGGGGTCTGGGGCCAACGTCCTGACTTTC.

The J gene is TRBJ2-2, the V gene TRBV5-1, with 9 bases fitting TRBD2. The CDR3 sequence is 15 residues long. Trimming removed 2 bases from V and 4 bases from J; junction bases left unmatched: 3. Germline V gene lookup returns CDR1 SGHRS and CDR2 YFSETQ. In DNA, the CDR3 is TGCGCCAGCAGCTTTAGCGGGAGTGTCACCGGGGAGCTGTTTTTT. It encodes CASSFSGSVTGELFF.

V and J are TRBV5-1 and TRBJ2-3; D is ambiguous. The CDR3 runs to 14 residues. Germline V lookup: CDR1 SGHRS, CDR2 YFSETQ. Trimming took off 0 bases at V and 7 bases at J, with 12 bases between the two ends. CDR3 nucleotide sequence: TGCGCCAGCAGCTTGGACGCCCTTGGGAATACGCAGTATTTT. It specifies CASSLDALGNTQYF.

This chain connects TRBV10-3 to TRBJ2-6; D may be TRBD2 (5 bases). This CDR3 region has 15 residues. Germline V gene lookup returns CDR1 ENHRY and CDR2 SYGVKD. Trimming cost V 4 bases and J 0 bases, with 7 bases left between them. CDR3 in DNA: TGTGCCATCAGTGTGGGGAGCTCTGGGGCCAACGTCCTGACTTTC. Translated: CAISVGSSGANVLTF.

The rearrangement links TRBV11-2 to TRBJ2-1; TRBD2 might be the D (5 bases). There are 14 residues in the CDR3. Trimming removed 5 bases from V and 9 bases from J, with 17 bases in between. Germline-derived CDR1 and CDR2 are SGHAT and FQNNGV. The CDR3 sequence: CASSNIAKGGEQFF. DNA of the CDR3: TGTGCCAGCAGCAACATAGCGAAAGGAGGTGAGCAGTTCTTC.

This clone came up once. The chain links TRBV18 to TRBJ1-2; 9 bases map to TRBD1. Germline lookup yields CDR1 KGHSH and CDR2 LQKENI. V trimming: 3 bases; J trimming: 6 bases; junction bases outside the gene matches: 8. This CDR3 comprises 15 residues. CDR3 residues: CASSPIGTGRDGYTF. The CDR3 coding sequence is TGTGCCAGCTCACCCATCGGGACAGGGAGGGATGGCTACACCTTC.

This sequence joins TRBV7-9 and TRBJ2-2, with D uncertain. CDR1 is SEHNR, CDR2 FQNEAQ, per germline (reference sequence). V gave up 5 bases and J gave up 7 bases, with 8 bases separating them. CDR3 size: 12 residues. CDR3 region: CASSQMSGELFF. As DNA, the CDR3 is TGTGCCAGCAGCCAAATGAGCGGGGAGCTGTTTTTT.

This clone has just one count. The CDR3 sequence: CASSSARSFGTSNYGYTF. The DNA of the CDR3 is TGTGCCAGCAGCTCTGCCAGGAGCTTCGGGACAAGTAACTATGGCTACACCTTC. The rearrangement uses TRBV11-2 and TRBJ1-2; possible D gene TRBD1, 6 bases. The germline CDR1 and CDR2 sequences are SGHAT and FQNNGV. The germline V and J ends were trimmed by 4 bases and 1 base, with 22 bases remaining between them. The CDR3 runs to 18 residues.

This clone was observed a handful of times. The chain employs TRBV13 and TRBJ2-2; the D gene is possibly TRBD2 (6 bases). CDR1 PRHDT and CDR2 FYEKMQ come from the germline V gene (reference sequence). Trimming cost V 5 bases and J 4 bases, with 11 bases left between them. This CDR3 has 14 residues. The CDR3 DNA is TGTGCCAGCAGCATACGGCGGGGCACCGGGGAGCTGTTTTTT. This sequence encodes CASSIRRGTGELFF.

The gene calls are TRBV7-8 and TRBJ1-2, with no clear D. In germline, CDR1 is SGHVS, CDR2 FQNEAQ. The CDR3 has 14 amino acids. V was shortened by 5 bases and J by 4 bases, with 14 bases between the two germline ends. Here the CDR3 reads CASSPKREAYGYTF. In DNA form, the CDR3 reads TGTGCCAGCAGCCCGAAAAGGGAGGCCTATGGCTACACCTTC.

J is TRBJ2-2 and V is TRBV28, with 7 bases that match TRBD1. The V and J ends lost 5 bases and 7 bases, in that order; junction bases with no gene match: 7. The CDR3 is 14 residues long. The germline gives CDR1 MDHEN, CDR2 SYDVKM. The CDR3 region is CASSPLYRGGELFF. CDR3 sequence (DNA): TGTGCCAGCAGTCCATTATACAGGGGCGGGGAGCTGTTTTTT.

This chain links TRBV12-5 with TRBJ1-5, with D possibly TRBD1 on 6 matching bases. From germline, CDR1 is LGHNT and CDR2 FRNRAP. The CDR3 covers 15 residues. V lost 5 bases, J lost 4 bases, and 15 bases lay in between. The DNA of the CDR3 is TGTGCTAGTGGTCCGGAGGAGGGACAAAATCAGCCCCAGCATTTT. Translating gives CASGPEEGQNQPQHF.

This clone was counted a few times. This same CDR3 is encoded by further DNA sequences in the sample. The chain is built from TRBV5-4 and TRBJ2-7; 11 nucleotides align to TRBD1. Trimming at V came to 3 bases and at J to 1 base, leaving 0 bases not matched to a gene. CDR1 is SGHNT, CDR2 YYREEE, per germline (reference sequence). The CDR3 runs to 14 residues. The CDR3 loop is CASSWDRGSYEQYF. The DNA for the CDR3 is TGTGCCAGCAGCTGGGACAGGGGGTCCTACGAGCAGTACTTC.

For this clone: Other DNA sequences in this sample translate to the same CDR3. This chain uses TRBV30 with TRBJ2-5; D remains ambiguous. The CDR3 loop spans 10 amino acids. With 1 base removed from V and 5 bases from J, the gap between germline ends came to 2 bases. Per the germline V gene, CDR1 is GTSNPN and CDR2 is SVGIG (reference sequence). In nucleotides, the CDR3 is TGTGCCTGGAGTGGGGAGACCCAGTACTTC. Translating it yields CAWSGETQYF.

This clone has ten or more counts. The chain is built from TRBV7-2 and TRBJ2-7, with 8 bases that match TRBD2. The V gene end was trimmed by 7 bases and the J gene end by 5 bases; junction bases not matched to a gene: 13. CDR3 length: 15 amino acids. The germline gives CDR1 SGHTA, CDR2 FQGNSA. In DNA form, the CDR3 reads TGTGCCAGCACCTCACCCGGGGGACTAGGCCACGAGCAGTACTTC. Its translation: CASTSPGGLGHEQYF.

This clone was seen at least ten times. The CDR3 protein is CASSFWTGTDTQYF. In nucleotides, the CDR3 is TGTGCCAGCAGCTTTTGGACGGGCACAGATACGCAGTATTTT. The chain uses TRBV7-6 and TRBJ2-3; D uncertain. Germline V gene lookup returns CDR1 SGHVS and CDR2 FNYEAQ. The CDR3 totals 14 residues. Trimming pared 3 bases from V and 1 base from J, leaving 8 bases between.

On this clone: Just one base apart from a much larger clone, this may be a read error. This sequence joins TRBV7-2 and TRBJ1-1; 7 bases are shared with TRBD1. The CDR3 sequence is 13 residues long. V gave up 6 bases and J gave up 1 base; unmatched junction bases: 2. Germline values: CDR1 SGHTA, CDR2 FQGNSA. CDR3 DNA sequence: TGTGCCAGCAGGGGACAGCCGAACACTGAAGCTTTCTTT. This encodes CASRGQPNTEAFF.